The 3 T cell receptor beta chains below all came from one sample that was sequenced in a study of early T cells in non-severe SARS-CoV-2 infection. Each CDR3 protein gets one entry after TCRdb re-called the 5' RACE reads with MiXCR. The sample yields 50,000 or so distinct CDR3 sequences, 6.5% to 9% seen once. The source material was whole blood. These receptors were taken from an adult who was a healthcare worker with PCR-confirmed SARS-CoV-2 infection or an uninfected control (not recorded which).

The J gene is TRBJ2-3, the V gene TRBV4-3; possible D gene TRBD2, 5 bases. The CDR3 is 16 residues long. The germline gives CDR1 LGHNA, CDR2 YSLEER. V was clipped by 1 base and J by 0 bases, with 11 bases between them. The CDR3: CASSQGLFRSTDTQYF. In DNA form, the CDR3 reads TGCGCCAGCAGCCAAGGACTATTTCGGAGCACAGATACGCAGTATTTT.

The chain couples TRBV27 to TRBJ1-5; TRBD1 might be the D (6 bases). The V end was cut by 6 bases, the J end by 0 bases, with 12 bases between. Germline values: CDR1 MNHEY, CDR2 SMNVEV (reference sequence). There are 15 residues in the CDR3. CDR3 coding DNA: TGTGCCAGCAGAGCGGGACACTTTAGCAATCAGCCCCAGCATTTT. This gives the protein CASRAGHFSNQPQHF.

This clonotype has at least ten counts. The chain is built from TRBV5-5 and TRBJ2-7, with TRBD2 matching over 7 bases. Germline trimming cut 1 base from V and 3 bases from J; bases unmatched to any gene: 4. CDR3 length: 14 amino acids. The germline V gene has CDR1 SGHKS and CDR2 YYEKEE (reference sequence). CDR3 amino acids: CASSLRQRDYEQYF. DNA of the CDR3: TGTGCCAGCAGCTTGAGACAGCGGGACTACGAGCAGTACTTC.